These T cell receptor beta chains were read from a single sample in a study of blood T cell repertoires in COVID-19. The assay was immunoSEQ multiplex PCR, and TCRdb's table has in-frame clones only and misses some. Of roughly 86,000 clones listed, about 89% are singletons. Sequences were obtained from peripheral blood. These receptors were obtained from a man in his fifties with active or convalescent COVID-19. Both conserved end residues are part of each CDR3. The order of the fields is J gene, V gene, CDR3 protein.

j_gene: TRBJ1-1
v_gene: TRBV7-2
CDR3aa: CASRVQGNTEAFF

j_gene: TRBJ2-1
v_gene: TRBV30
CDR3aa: CAWSPGNYNEQFF

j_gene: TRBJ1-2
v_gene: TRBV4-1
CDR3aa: CASSQDSGGSPYGYTF

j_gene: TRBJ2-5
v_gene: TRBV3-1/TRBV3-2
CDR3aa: CASSQGSGGETQYF

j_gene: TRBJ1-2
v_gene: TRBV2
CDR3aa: CASSTDRAYTF

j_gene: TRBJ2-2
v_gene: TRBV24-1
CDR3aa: CATGPDTLGGELFF

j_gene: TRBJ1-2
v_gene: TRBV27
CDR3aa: CASRPGGSQYGYTF

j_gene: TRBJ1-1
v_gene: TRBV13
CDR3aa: CASSLGRGWGTEAFF

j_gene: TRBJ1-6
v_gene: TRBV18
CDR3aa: CASSGQGRLGNSPLHF

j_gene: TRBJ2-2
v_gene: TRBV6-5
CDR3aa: CASRPGQSTGELFF

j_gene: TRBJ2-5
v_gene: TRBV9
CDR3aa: CASSNHRQETQYF

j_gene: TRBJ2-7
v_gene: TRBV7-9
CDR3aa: CASSPRGATEQYF

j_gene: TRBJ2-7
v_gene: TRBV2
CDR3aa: CASRGQSYEQYF

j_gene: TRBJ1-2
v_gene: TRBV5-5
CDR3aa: CASSPDRVYGYTF

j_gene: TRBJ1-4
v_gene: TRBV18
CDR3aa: CASSPTSADLREKLFF

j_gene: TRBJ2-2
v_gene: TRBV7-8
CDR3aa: CASSFARGTGDDGELFF

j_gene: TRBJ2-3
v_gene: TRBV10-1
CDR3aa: CASSELAGGSTDTQYF

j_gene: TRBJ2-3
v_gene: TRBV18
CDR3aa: CASSPASSGGGDTQYF

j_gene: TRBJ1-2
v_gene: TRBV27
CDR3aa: CASSRDREPNYGYTF

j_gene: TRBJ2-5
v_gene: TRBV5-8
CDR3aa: CASSPTSFGTQYF

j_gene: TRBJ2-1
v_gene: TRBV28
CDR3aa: CASSLHGTGIYNEQFF

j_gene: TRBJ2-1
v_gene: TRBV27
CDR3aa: CASSFQATASYNEQFF

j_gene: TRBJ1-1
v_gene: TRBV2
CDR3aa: CASNLGYTEAFF

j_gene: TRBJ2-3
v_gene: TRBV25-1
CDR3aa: CASSPPGLSTDTQYF

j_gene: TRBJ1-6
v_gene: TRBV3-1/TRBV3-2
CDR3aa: CASSQAAGVGSPLHF

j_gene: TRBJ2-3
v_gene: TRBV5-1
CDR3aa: CASSLATGSSDTQYF

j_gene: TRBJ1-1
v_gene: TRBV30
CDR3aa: CAWSGQGARAEAFF

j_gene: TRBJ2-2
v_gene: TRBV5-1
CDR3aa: CASKPDNSANTGELFF

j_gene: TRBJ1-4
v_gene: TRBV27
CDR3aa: CASKDRGAGNEKLFF

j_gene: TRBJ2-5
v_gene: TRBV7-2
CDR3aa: CASSYLAGEVQETQYF

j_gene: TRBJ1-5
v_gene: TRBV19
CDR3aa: CASSIVTGNSNQPQHF

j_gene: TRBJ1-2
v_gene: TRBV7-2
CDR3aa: CASSQEGRANYGYTF

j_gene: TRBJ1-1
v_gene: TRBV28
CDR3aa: CASSLQGRNTEAFF

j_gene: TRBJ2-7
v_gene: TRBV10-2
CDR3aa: CASSEFGYEQYF

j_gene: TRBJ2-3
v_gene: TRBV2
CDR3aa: CASRPSGGGVSDTQYF

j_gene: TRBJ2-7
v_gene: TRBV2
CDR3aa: CAIPGERGSYEQYF

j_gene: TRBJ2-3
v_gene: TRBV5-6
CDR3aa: CASSLGLGATDTQYF

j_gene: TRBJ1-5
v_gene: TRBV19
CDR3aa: CASSPDRGARQPQHF

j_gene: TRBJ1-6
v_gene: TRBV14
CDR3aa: CASSQGTAADSPLHF

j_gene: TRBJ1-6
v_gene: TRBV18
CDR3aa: CASSITGVANSPLHF

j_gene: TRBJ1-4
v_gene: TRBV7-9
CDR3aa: CASGKGQENEKLFF